The clone carrying this TCR beta chain appeared a single time. Germline CDR1 and CDR2: SGHVS and FQNEAQ. With 6 bases removed from V and 1 base from J, the gap between germline ends came to 10 bases. The CDR3 totals 14 residues. Generated by immunoSEQ multiplex PCR, the TCRdb table keeps only in-frame clones and is missing some. Altogether more than 60,000 clones are present, roughly 95% being singletons, with the ten largest covering 4.5%. This sample is part of a study of cytomegalovirus exposure and HLA in healthy donors. This chain links TRBV7-8 with TRBJ1-5; weak D call: TRBD1 (6 bases). The sequencing sample was made of PBMCs. The sequence was obtained from a woman between 18 and 30 years old in good health and CMV-seropositive. The CDR3 DNA is TGTGCCAGCAGTTCGGACAGCAGCAATCAGCCCCAGCATTTT. Amino acids: CASSSDSSNQPQHF.